This T cell receptor (beta chain) originates from a study of beta chain features in type 1 diabetes. Via CD45RO/CCR7/CD25/CD127/CD95/CD27, cells of the CD4+ naive, central memory, regulatory and stem cell-like memory subsets were sorted. Investigators reverse transcribed all isolated RNA, so they sequenced expressed TCRB transcripts. Only in-frame clones appear in the TCRdb table, and some are missing; sequencing was by immunoSEQ multiplex PCR. Among 350,000 to 450,000 clones listed, approximately 15% were seen once. There are 19 residues in the CDR3. V shed 2 bases, J shed 4 bases, and the junction held 12 bases outside the gene matches. Germline assignment: CDR1 LGHNA and CDR2 YNFKEQ. Study-level results: PCR might preferentially amplify shorter templates, equally in patients and controls.

Details on this clone: The antigen is not known.

This chain joins TRBV4-2 and TRBJ2-5; 14 nucleotides align to TRBD2. This TCR derives from a woman between 18 and 29 years old in good health. The sequenced sample consisted of naive CD4+ T cells from blood. Here the CDR3 reads CASSQFTLGLAGVAETQYF. The DNA of the CDR3 is TGTGCCAGCAGCCAATTCACCCTGGGACTAGCGGGAGTGGCAGAGACCCAGTACTTC.